This entry is about one T cell receptor beta chain. The antigen remains unidentified. These data are taken from a study of CD4+ T cells in melanoma. Study-wide results and limits: Reportedly, melanoma neoantigen-specific CD4+ T cells showed varied differentiation states.

The CDR3 length is 15 residues. The V segment lost 7 bases and the J segment 1 base; nucleotides outside the gene matches: 7. The germline V gene encodes CDR1 SEHNR and CDR2 FQNEAQ (reference sequence). The protocol was immunoSEQ multiplex PCR, while the TCRdb copy is restricted to in-frame clones and leaves out a portion. The data contain roughly 120,000 clones, 92% of them singletons. This sequence originates from a human donor with melanoma. The V call is TRBV7-9, the J call TRBJ2-1, with 7 bases lining up with TRBD2. Sequenced material: peripheral blood. The DNA of the CDR3 is TGTGCCAGCACGAGCGGGACCTCTTCCTACAATGAGCAGTTCTTC. Its protein product is CASTSGTSSYNEQFF.